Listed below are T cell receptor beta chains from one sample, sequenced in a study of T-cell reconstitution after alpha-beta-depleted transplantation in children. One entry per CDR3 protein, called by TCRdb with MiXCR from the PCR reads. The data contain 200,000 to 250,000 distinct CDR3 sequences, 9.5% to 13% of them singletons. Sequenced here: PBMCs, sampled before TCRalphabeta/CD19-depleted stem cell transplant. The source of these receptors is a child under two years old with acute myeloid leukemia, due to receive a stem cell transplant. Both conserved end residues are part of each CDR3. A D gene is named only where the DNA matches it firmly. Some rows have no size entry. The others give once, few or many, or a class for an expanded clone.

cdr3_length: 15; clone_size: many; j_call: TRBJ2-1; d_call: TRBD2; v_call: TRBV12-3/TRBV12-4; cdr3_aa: CASSFMTSGSIEQFF; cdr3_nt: TGTGCCAGCAGTTTCATGACTAGCGGGAGTATTGAGCAGTTCTTC
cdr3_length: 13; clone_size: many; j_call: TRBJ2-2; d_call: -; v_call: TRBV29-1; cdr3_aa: CSGWVAVAGELFF; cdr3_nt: TGCAGCGGCTGGGTGGCAGTCGCCGGGGAGCTGTTTTTT
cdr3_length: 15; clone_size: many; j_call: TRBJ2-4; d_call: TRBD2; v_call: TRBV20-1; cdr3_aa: CSAREGGRTRNIQYF; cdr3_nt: TGCAGTGCTAGAGAGGGCGGGAGGACAAGAAACATTCAGTACTTC
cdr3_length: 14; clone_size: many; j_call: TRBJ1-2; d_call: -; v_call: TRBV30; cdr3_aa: CAWSGEGLSWGYTF; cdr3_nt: TGTGCCTGGAGTGGGGAGGGCCTTTCTTGGGGCTACACCTTC
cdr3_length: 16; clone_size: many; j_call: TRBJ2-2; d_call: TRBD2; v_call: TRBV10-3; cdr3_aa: CAISGGRELNTGELFF; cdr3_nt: TGTGCCATCAGTGGCGGGAGGGAGTTGAACACCGGGGAGCTGTTTTTT
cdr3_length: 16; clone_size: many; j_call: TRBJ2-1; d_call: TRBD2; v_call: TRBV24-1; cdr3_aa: CATSGLLAESYNEQFF; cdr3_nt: TGTGCCACCAGTGGCTTACTAGCGGAGTCCTACAATGAGCAGTTCTTC
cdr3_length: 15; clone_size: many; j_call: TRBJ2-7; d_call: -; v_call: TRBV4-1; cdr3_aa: CASSQGPDYSYEQYF; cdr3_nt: TGCGCCAGCAGCCAAGGGCCGGACTACTCCTACGAGCAGTACTTC
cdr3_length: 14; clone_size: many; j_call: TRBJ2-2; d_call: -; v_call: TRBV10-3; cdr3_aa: CAISDRRETGELFF; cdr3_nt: TGTGCCATCAGTGATAGGAGAGAGACCGGGGAGCTGTTTTTT
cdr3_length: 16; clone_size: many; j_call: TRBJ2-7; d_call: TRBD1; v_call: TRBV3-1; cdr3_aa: CASSPFRDRRTYEQYF; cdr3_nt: TGTGCCAGCAGCCCATTCCGGGACAGGCGAACCTACGAGCAGTACTTC
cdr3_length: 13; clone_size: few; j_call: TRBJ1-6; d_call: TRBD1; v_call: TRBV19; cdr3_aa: CASGQGRDSPLHF; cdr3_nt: TGTGCCAGTGGACAGGGTCGGGATTCACCCCTCCACTTT
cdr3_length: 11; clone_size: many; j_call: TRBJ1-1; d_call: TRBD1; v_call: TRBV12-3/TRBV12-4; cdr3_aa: CASSRQGKAFF; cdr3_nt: TGTGCCAGCAGCAGACAGGGGAAAGCTTTCTTT
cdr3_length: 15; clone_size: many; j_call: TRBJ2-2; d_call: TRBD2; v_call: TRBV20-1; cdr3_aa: CSARALAFNTGELFF; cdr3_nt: TGCAGTGCTAGAGCACTAGCGTTTAACACCGGGGAGCTGTTTTTT
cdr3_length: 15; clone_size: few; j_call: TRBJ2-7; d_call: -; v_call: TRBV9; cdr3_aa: CASSVGGGAYSEQYF; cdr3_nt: TGTGCCAGCAGCGTAGGTGGGGGCGCTTACTCCGAGCAGTACTTC
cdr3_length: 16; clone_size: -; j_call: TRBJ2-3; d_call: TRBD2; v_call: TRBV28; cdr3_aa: CASSHTLAGGGDTQYF; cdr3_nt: TGTGCCAGCAGCCACACCCTAGCGGGGGGTGGAGATACGCAGTATTTT
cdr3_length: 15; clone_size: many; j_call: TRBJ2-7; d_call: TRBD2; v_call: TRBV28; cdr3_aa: CASSLWEAGSDEQYF; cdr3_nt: TGTGCCAGCAGTTTATGGGAAGCGGGAAGCGACGAGCAGTACTTC
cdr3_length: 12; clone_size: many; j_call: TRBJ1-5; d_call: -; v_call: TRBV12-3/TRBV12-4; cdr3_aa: CASSQRGSPQHF; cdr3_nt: TGTGCCAGCAGCCAGAGGGGTTCCCCCCAGCATTTT
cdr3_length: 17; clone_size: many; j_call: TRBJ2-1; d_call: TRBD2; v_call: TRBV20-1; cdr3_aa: CSARKGGGRAGYNEQFF; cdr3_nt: TGCAGTGCTAGGAAAGGCGGCGGGAGGGCCGGGTACAATGAGCAGTTCTTC